This entry describes one TCR beta chain. The sample is drawn from a study of blood T cell repertoires in COVID-19. At the level of the study: Researchers got acute and convalescent COVID-19 samples from the United States, Italy and Spain. Sample material is recorded as cDNA or gDNA derived from T cells, B-cell-depleted T cells, or PBMCs.

Original data processing: Amplification of reference gene primers provided the estimated nucleated cell counts. Repertoires were generated with immunoSEQ multiplex PCR, while TCRdb's copy carries only in-frame clones and drops some. D and trimming come from the DNA, and the V and J calls and clone size come from that table. The table has fewer than 110,000 clones, 75% to 90% seen once. Germline loops: CDR1 MNHEY, CDR2 SVGAGI. The V gene end was trimmed by 6 bases and the J gene end by 6 bases; junction bases not matched to a gene: 2. The CDR3 is made up of 13 amino acids. The V gene is TRBV6-5, the J gene TRBJ1-2, with 12 bases that match TRBD1. Input material: peripheral blood. The sequence was obtained from a human donor in a cohort sampled during active COVID-19. In DNA, the CDR3 is TGTGCCAGCAGGGGACAGGGGGCGAATGGCTACACCTTC. Residues: CASRGQGANGYTF.